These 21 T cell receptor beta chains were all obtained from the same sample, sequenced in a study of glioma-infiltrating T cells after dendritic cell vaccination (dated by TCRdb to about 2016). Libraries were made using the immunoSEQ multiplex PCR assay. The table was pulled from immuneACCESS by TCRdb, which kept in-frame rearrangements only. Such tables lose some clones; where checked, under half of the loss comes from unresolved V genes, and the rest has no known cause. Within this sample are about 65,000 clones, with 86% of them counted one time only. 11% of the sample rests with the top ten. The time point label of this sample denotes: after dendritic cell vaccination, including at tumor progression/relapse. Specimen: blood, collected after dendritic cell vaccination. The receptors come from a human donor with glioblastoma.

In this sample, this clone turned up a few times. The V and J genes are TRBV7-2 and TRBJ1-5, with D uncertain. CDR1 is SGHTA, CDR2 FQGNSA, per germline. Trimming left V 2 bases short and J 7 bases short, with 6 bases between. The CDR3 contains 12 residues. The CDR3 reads CASSLIGQPQHF. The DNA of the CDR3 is TGTGCCAGCAGCTTAATTGGCCAGCCCCAGCATTTT.

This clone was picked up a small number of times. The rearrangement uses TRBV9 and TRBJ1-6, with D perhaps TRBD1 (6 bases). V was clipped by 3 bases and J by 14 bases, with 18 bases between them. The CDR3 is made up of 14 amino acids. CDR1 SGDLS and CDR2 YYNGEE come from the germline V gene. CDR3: CASSAQQGLGALHF. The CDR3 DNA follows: TGTGCCAGCAGCGCTCAACAGGGCCTCGGGGCCCTCCACTTT.

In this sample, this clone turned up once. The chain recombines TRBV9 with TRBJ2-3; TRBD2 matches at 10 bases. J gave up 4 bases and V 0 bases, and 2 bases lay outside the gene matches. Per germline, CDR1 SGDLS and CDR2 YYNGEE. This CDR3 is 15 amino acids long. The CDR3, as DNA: TGTGCCAGCAGCGTAGGAGCGGGGGGGTCAGATACGCAGTATTTT. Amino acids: CASSVGAGGSDTQYF.

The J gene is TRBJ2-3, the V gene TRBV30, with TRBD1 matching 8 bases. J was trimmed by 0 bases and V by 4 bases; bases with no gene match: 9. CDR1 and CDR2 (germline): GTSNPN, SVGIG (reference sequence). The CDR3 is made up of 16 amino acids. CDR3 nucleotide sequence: TGTGCCTGGATAGGACAGGGCAGCCTTAGCACAGATACGCAGTATTTT. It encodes CAWIGQGSLSTDTQYF.

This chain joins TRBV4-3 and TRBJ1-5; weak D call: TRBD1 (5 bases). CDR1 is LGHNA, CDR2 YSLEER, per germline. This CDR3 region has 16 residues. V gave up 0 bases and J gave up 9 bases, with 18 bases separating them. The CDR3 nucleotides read TGCGCCAGCAGCCAAGATGTCCCTAGCGTGAGGGGGCCCCAGCATTTT. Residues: CASSQDVPSVRGPQHF.

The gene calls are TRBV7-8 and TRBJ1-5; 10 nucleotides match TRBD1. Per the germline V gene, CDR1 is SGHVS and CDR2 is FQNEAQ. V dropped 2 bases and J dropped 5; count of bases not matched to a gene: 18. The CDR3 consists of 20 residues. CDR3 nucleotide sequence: TGTGCCAGCAGCTTATTTAGGGGGACAGGGGCCGCAAAAAACTATCAGCCCCAGCATTTT. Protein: CASSLFRGTGAAKNYQPQHF. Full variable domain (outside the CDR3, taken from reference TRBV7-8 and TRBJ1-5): GAGVSQSPRYKVAKRGQDVALRCDPISGHVSLFWYQQALGQGPEFLTYFQNEAQLDKSGLPSDRFFAERPEGSVSTLKIQRTQQEDSAVYLCASSLFRGTGAAKNYQPQHFGDGTRLSIL.

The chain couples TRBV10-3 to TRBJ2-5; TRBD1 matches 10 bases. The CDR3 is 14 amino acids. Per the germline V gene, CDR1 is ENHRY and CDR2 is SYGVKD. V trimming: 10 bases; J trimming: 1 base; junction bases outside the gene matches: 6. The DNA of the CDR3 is TGTGCCACCGGGACAGGGGTGGCCCAAGAGACCCAGTACTTC. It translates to CATGTGVAQETQYF.

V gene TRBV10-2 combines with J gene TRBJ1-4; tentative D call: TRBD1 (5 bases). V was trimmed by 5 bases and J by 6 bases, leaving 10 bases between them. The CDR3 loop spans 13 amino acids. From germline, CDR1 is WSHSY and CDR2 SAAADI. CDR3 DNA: TGCGCCAGCAGTCCGGACAAGTATGAAAAACTGTTTTTT. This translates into CASSPDKYEKLFF.

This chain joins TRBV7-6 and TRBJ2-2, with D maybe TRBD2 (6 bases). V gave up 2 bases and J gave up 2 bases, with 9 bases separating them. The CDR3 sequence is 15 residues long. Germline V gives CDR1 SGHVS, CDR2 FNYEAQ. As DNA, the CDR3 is TGTGCCAGCAGCTTAATAGCGGCAAACACCGGGGAGCTGTTTTTT. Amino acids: CASSLIAANTGELFF.

In DNA, the CDR3 is TGTGCCAGGTCGCTACTCCCCTCTGGGGCCAACGTCCTGACTTTC. Translation: CARSLLPSGANVLTF. The chain has TRBV25-1 and TRBJ2-6, with no clear D. The germline V gene encodes CDR1 MGHDK and CDR2 SYGVNS. CDR3 length equals 15 residues. The germline V and J ends were trimmed by 9 bases and 0 bases, with 12 bases remaining between them.

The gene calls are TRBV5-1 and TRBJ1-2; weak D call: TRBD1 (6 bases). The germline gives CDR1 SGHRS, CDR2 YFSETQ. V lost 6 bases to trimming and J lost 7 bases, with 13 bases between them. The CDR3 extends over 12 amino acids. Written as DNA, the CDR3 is TGCGCCAGCACCTCGGAAGGGGGTGGCTACACCTTC. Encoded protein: CASTSEGGGYTF. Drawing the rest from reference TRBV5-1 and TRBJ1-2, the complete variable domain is KAGVTQTPRYLIKTRGQQVTLSCSPISGHRSVSWYQQTPGQGLQFLFEYFSETQRNKGNFPGRFSGRQFSNSRSEMNVSTLELGDSALYLCASTSEGGGYTFGSGTRLTVV.

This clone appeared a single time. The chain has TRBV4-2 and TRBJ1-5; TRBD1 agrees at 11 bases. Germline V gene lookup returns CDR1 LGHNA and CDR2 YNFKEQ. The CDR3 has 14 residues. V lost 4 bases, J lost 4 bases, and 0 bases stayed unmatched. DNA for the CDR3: TGTGCCAGCAGCCGGGACAGGGGGAATCAGCCCCAGCATTTT. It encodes CASSRDRGNQPQHF.

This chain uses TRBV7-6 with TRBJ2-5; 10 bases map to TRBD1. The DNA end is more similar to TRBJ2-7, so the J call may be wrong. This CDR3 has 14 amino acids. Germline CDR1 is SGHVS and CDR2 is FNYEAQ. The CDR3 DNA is TGTGCCAGCAGCCCTCGGACAGGGGGCTACGAGCAGTACTTC. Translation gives CASSPRTGGYEQYF.

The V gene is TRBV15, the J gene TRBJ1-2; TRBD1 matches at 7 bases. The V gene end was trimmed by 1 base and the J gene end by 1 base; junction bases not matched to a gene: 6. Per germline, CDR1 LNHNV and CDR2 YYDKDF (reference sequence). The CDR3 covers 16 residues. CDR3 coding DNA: TGTGCCACCAGCAGAGGGACTACAGGGGTTAACTATGGCTACACCTTC. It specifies CATSRGTTGVNYGYTF.

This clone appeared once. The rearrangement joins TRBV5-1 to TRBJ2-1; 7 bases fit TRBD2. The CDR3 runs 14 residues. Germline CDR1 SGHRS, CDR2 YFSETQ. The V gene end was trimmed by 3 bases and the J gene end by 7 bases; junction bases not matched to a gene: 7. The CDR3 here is CASSWGGPDNEQFF. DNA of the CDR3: TGCGCCAGCAGCTGGGGGGGTCCTGATAATGAGCAGTTCTTC.

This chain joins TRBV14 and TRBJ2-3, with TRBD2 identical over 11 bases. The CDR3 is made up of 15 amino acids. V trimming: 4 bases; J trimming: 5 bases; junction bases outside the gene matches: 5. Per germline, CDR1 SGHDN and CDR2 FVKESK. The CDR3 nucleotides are TGTGCCAGCAGCCCAGGGACTAGCGGCGAAGATACGCAGTATTTT. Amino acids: CASSPGTSGEDTQYF.

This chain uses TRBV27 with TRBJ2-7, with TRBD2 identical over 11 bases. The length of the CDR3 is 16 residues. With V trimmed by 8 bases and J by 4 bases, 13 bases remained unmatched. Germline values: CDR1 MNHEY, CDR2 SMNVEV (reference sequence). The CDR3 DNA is TGTGCCAGCCGTCGGGATAGCGGGGGGGCCATTTACGAGCAGTACTTC. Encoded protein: CASRRDSGGAIYEQYF.

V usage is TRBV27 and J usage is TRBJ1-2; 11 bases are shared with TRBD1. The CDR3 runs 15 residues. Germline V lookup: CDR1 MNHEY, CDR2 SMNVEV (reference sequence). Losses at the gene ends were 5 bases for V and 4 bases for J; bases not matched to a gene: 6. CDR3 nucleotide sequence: TGTGCCAGCAGTCCGGGGACAGGGGGTCCCTATGGCTACACCTTC. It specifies CASSPGTGGPYGYTF.

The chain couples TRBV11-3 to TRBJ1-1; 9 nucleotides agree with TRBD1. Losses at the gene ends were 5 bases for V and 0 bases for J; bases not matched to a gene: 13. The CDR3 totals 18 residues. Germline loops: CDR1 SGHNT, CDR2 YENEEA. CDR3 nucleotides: TGTGCCAGCAGCCCGGGGACAGGGAACGGGGGCATGAACACTGAAGCTTTCTTT. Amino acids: CASSPGTGNGGMNTEAFF.

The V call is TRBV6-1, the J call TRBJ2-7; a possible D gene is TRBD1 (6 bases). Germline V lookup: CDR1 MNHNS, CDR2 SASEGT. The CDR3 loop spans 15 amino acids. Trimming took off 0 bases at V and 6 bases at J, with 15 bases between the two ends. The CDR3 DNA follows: TGTGCCAGCAGTGAAGCGCTTGGACAGAAAGGCGAGCAGTACTTC. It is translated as CASSEALGQKGEQYF.

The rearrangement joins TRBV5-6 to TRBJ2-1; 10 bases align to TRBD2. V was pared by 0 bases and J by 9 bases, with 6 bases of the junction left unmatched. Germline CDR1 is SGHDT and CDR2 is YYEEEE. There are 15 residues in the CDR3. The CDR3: CASSLESSGSSEQFF. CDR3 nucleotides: TGTGCCAGCAGCTTGGAGTCTAGCGGGAGTAGTGAGCAGTTCTTC. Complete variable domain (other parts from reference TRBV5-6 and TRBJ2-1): DAGVTQSPTHLIKTRGQQVTLRCSPKSGHDTVSWYQQALGQGPQFIFQYYEEEERQRGNFPDRFSGHQFPNYSSELNVNALLLGDSALYLCASSLESSGSSEQFFGPGTRLTVL.